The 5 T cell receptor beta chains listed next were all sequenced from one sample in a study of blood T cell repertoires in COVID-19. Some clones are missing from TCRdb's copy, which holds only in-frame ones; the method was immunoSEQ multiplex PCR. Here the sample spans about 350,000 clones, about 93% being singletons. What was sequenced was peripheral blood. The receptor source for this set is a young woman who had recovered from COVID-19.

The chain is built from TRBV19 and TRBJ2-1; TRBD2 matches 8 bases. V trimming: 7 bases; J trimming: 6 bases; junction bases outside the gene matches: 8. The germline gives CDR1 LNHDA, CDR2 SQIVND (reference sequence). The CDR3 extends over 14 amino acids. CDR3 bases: TGTGCCAGTACGGGACTAGAAGTCCCCAATGAGCAGTTCTTC. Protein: CASTGLEVPNEQFF.

CDR3 sequence: CASSLGGRGLADEQFF. The CDR3 DNA reads as TGTGCCAGCAGCTTAGGGGGGAGGGGCTTAGCGGATGAGCAGTTCTTC. The chain links TRBV7-2 to TRBJ2-1; 7 bases agree with TRBD2. J gave up 8 bases and V 1 base, and 11 bases lay outside the gene matches. CDR3 size: 16 residues. The germline CDR1 and CDR2 sequences are SGHTA and FQGNSA.

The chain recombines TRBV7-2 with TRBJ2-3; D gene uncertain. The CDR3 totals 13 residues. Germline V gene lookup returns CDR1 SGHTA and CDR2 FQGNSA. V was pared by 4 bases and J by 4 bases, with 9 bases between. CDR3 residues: CASSSRRSDTQYF. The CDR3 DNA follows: TGTGCCAGCAGCTCTCGTCGTTCAGATACGCAGTATTTT.

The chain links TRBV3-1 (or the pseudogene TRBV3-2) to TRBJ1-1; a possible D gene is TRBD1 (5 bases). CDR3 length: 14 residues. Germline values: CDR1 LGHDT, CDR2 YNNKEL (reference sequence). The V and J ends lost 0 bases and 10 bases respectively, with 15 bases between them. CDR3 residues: CASSQDHDSEVAFF. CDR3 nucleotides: TGTGCCAGCAGCCAAGATCATGACAGTGAAGTAGCTTTCTTT.

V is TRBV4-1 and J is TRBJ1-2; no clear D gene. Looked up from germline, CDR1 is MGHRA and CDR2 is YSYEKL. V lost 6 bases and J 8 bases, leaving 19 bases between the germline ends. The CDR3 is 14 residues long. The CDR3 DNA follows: TGCGCCAGCAGTCGACAATTGGGAGAAATCGGCTACACCTTC. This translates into CASSRQLGEIGYTF.